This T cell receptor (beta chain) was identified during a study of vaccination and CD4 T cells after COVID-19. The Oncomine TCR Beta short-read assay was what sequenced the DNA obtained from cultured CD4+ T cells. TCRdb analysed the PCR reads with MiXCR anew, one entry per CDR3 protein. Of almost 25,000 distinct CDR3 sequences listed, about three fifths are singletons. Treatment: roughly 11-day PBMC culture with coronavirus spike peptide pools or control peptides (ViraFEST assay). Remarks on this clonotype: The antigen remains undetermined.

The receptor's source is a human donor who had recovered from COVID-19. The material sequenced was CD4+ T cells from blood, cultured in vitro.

DNA for the CDR3: TGCAGTGCTAGTGCGACAGGAGGGGATAGCAATCAGCCCCAGCATTTT. This translates into CSASATGGDSNQPQHF. The rearrangement links TRBV20-1 to TRBJ1-5; weak D call: TRBD1 (6 bases). This CDR3 has 16 amino acids. V was pared by 3 bases and J by 0 bases, with 15 bases between. The germline V gene encodes CDR1 DFQATT and CDR2 SNEGSKA (reference sequence).